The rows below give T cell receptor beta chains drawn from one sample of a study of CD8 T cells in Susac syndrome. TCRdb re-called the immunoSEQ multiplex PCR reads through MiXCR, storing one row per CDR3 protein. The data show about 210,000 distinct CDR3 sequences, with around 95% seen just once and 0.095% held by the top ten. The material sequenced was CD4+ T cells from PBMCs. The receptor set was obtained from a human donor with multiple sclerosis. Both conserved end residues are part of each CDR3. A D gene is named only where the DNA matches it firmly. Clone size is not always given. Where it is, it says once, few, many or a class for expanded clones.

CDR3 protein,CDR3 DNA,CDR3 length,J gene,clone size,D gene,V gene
CASRAQETQYF,TGTGCCAGCAGGGCCCAAGAGACCCAGTACTTC,11,TRBJ2-5,few,.,TRBV6-5
CASSPNYRGYGYTF,TGTGCCAGCAGCCCGAACTACAGGGGGTATGGCTACACCTTC,14,TRBJ1-2,.,TRBD1,TRBV28
CSARRGQPRQMNTEAFF,TGCAGTGCTAGACGCGGGCAGCCCAGACAGATGAACACTGAAGCTTTCTTT,17,TRBJ1-1,.,.,TRBV20-1
CSVGGDYEQYF,TGCAGCGTTGGGGGCGACTACGAGCAGTACTTC,11,TRBJ2-7,.,.,TRBV29-1
CATASRANEKLFF,TGTGCCACGGCGAGCAGGGCTAATGAAAAACTGTTTTTT,13,TRBJ1-4,.,.,TRBV15
CSVEVQGVYGYTF,TGCAGCGTTGAGGTGCAGGGGGTCTATGGCTACACCTTC,13,TRBJ1-2,.,TRBD1,TRBV29-1
CASSLALWGAGNEQFF,TGTGCCAGCAGCTTAGCTTTATGGGGCGCGGGCAATGAGCAGTTCTTC,16,TRBJ2-1,.,.,TRBV7-2
CSVTGDGETQYF,TGCAGCGTAACAGGGGACGGGGAGACCCAGTACTTC,12,TRBJ2-5,.,TRBD1,TRBV29-1
CASSEEVADYEQYF,TGTGCCAGCAGTGAGGAGGTGGCAGACTACGAGCAGTACTTC,14,TRBJ2-7,.,.,TRBV25-1
CSVEGTSGSRYEQYF,TGCAGCGTTGAAGGGACTAGCGGGAGTCGGTACGAGCAGTACTTC,15,TRBJ2-7,.,TRBD2,TRBV29-1
CASSRQTVTNTEAFF,TGTGCCAGCAGCAGACAGACAGTCACGAACACTGAAGCTTTCTTT,15,TRBJ1-1,.,.,TRBV7-6
CSARGDTEAFF,TGCAGTGCTAGGGGGGACACTGAAGCTTTCTTT,11,TRBJ1-1,.,.,TRBV20-1
CAWSVFQGRAGYTF,TGTGCCTGGAGTGTGTTTCAGGGAAGGGCTGGCTACACCTTC,14,TRBJ1-2,.,.,TRBV30
CATSRDPTSGRLFADTQYF,TGTGCCACCAGCAGAGATCCCACTAGCGGGAGGCTCTTCGCAGATACGCAGTATTTT,19,TRBJ2-3,.,TRBD2,TRBV15
CASRRREHTDTQYF,TGTGCCAGCCGACGCCGGGAGCACACAGATACGCAGTATTTT,14,TRBJ2-3,.,.,TRBV28
CATSGTGTGANVLTF,TGTGCCACCAGCGGGACAGGGACTGGGGCCAACGTCCTGACTTTC,15,TRBJ2-6,.,TRBD1,TRBV15
CASSDKLASQTQYF,TGTGCCAGCAGTGATAAGCTAGCGAGCCAGACCCAGTACTTC,14,TRBJ2-5,.,.,TRBV2
CASSTPRPANYGYTF,TGTGCCAGCAGTACCCCTCGGCCAGCTAACTATGGCTACACCTTC,15,TRBJ1-2,.,.,TRBV28
CSARTEDYGYTF,TGCAGCGCTCGAACCGAAGACTATGGCTACACCTTC,12,TRBJ1-2,.,.,TRBV29-1
CASTQRVAGGNEQFF,TGTGCCAGCACCCAAAGGGTAGCGGGTGGCAATGAGCAGTTCTTC,15,TRBJ2-1,.,TRBD2,TRBV27
CASSPTSNYGYTF,TGTGCCAGCTCCCCTACAAGCAACTATGGCTACACCTTC,13,TRBJ1-2,few,.,TRBV18
CSAPATSGSNEQFF,TGCAGTGCTCCTGCGACTAGCGGGAGCAATGAGCAGTTCTTC,14,TRBJ2-1,once,TRBD2,TRBV20-1
CASSLGLGDTQYF,TGTGCCAGCAGCTTAGGTTTGGGGGATACGCAGTATTTT,13,TRBJ2-3,.,.,TRBV7-2
CASSPWVAGGSGQFF,TGTGCCAGCAGTCCCTGGGTAGCGGGAGGGTCGGGGCAGTTCTTC,15,TRBJ2-1,.,TRBD2,TRBV27
CASSQTRNEQFF,TGTGCCAGCAGTCAGACACGTAATGAGCAGTTCTTC,12,TRBJ2-1,.,.,TRBV6-5
CSAIGYTQYF,TGCAGCGCAATTGGGTATACGCAGTATTTT,10,TRBJ2-3,.,.,TRBV20-1
CASSSPMGRPYEQYF,TGTGCCAGCAGCTCCCCCATGGGGCGGCCCTACGAGCAGTACTTC,15,TRBJ2-7,.,.,TRBV12-3/TRBV12-4
CSVGFGISGANVLTF,TGCAGCGTTGGGTTCGGGATCTCTGGGGCCAACGTCCTGACTTTC,15,TRBJ2-6,.,.,TRBV29-1
CASSSGTGGGTDTQYF,TGTGCCAGCAGCTCGGGGACAGGGGGCGGCACAGATACGCAGTATTTT,16,TRBJ2-3,.,TRBD1,TRBV5-6
CSVGAGWGNTEAFF,TGCAGCGTTGGCGCGGGTTGGGGGAACACTGAAGCTTTCTTT,14,TRBJ1-1,.,.,TRBV29-1
CSARDGSSNQPQHF,TGCAGTGCTCGGGACGGAAGTAGCAATCAGCCCCAGCATTTT,14,TRBJ1-5,few,.,TRBV20-1
CASSLLQGLSPLHF,TGTGCCAGCAGCTTGTTACAGGGTCTTTCACCCCTCCACTTT,14,TRBJ1-6,.,.,TRBV5-8
CASSVVVGDSAEAFF,TGTGCCAGCAGCGTAGTTGTAGGGGATAGCGCTGAAGCTTTCTTT,15,TRBJ1-1,.,.,TRBV9
CASSLMVGFGPDTQYF,TGTGCCAGCAGTTTAATGGTGGGGTTTGGCCCAGATACGCAGTATTTT,16,TRBJ2-3,.,.,TRBV28
CAITEQPSGNTIYF,TGTGCCATCACCGAGCAACCCTCTGGAAACACCATATATTTT,14,TRBJ1-3,.,.,TRBV10-3
CASTLLSGQGLSPPEAFF,TGTGCCAGCACCCTCTTATCGGGGCAGGGCCTTTCGCCCCCTGAAGCTTTCTTT,18,TRBJ1-1,.,.,TRBV6-1
CASSLQDTANTGELFF,TGTGCCAGCTCACTACAGGACACAGCGAACACCGGGGAGCTGTTTTTT,16,TRBJ2-2,.,.,TRBV18
CATSRDFVQALAYEQYF,TGTGCCACCAGCAGAGATTTTGTCCAGGCCCTCGCCTACGAGCAGTACTTC,17,TRBJ2-7,.,.,TRBV15
CSAPGRGRETQYF,TGCAGTGCTCCTGGGCGGGGGAGGGAGACCCAGTACTTC,13,TRBJ2-5,.,TRBD2,TRBV20-1
CSVEQGPDHNNEQFF,TGCAGCGTTGAACAGGGACCAGATCACAACAATGAGCAGTTCTTC,15,TRBJ2-1,.,.,TRBV29-1
CASSLDGQGAYGYTF,TGCGCCAGCAGCTTGGATGGACAGGGCGCTTATGGCTACACCTTC,15,TRBJ1-2,few,TRBD1,TRBV5-1
CASSVTEGFPFNEQFF,TGTGCCAGCAGCGTCACTGAGGGGTTCCCGTTCAATGAGCAGTTCTTC,16,TRBJ2-1,.,.,TRBV9